The 7 T cell receptor beta chains reported below all come from one sample, sequenced in a study of T cell responses to AZD1222 COVID-19 vaccine. Generated by immunoSEQ multiplex PCR, the TCRdb table keeps only in-frame clones and is missing some. The sample contains around 150,000 clones, roughly 92% of which appear only once. The source material was peripheral blood, sampled on day 0 of AZD1222 vaccination. The origin of the receptors is an adult in good health.

The J gene is TRBJ2-1, the V gene TRBV12-5; 7 bases fit TRBD2. The CDR3 length is 15 residues. Trimming cost V 5 bases and J 8 bases; bases outside gene matches: 12. Per the germline V gene, CDR1 is LGHNT and CDR2 is FRNRAP. CDR3 DNA: TGTGCTAGTGGTCCATCTAGCGCGGGGGTTGATGAGCAGTTCTTC. Its translation: CASGPSSAGVDEQFF.

The V gene is TRBV11-2, the J gene TRBJ2-2; no clear D gene. Trimming left V 3 bases short and J 2 bases short, with 7 bases between. Germline CDR1 reads SGHAT; CDR2 reads FQNNGV. The CDR3 has 14 residues. The CDR3 loop reads CASSFWGNTGELFF. The DNA of the CDR3 is TGTGCCAGCAGCTTTTGGGGTAACACCGGGGAGCTGTTTTTT.

The rearrangement links TRBV18 to TRBJ1-1; perhaps TRBD1 as D (5 bases). This CDR3 spans 14 amino acids. Trimming shortened V by 5 bases and J by 1 base, and 11 bases separated the two germline ends. Germline CDR1 KGHSH, CDR2 LQKENI. CDR3 bases: TGTGCCAGCTCAGAGGGACTTAAGAACACTGAAGCTTTCTTT. Residues: CASSEGLKNTEAFF.

Only one count was recorded for this clone. This sequence joins TRBV27 and TRBJ1-1; D may be TRBD1 (6 bases). The CDR3 spans 13 residues. Trimming pared 3 bases from V and 5 bases from J, leaving 10 bases between. The germline gives CDR1 MNHEY, CDR2 SMNVEV (reference sequence). CDR3 nucleotide sequence: TGTGCCAGCAGTTTTGCAGGGGCAACTGAAGCTTTCTTT. Translated: CASSFAGATEAFF.

The chain joins TRBV7-6 to TRBJ1-3; D call uncertain. The CDR3 covers 16 residues. Per the germline V gene, CDR1 is SGHVS and CDR2 is FNYEAQ. Deletions cut 3 bases from V and 1 base from J, with 13 bases between. This chain's CDR3 is CASSLGNTASGNTIYF. The CDR3 DNA is TGTGCCAGCAGCTTGGGGAATACTGCTTCTGGAAACACCATATATTTT.

The chain employs TRBV5-1 and TRBJ2-5; D may be TRBD2 (6 bases). The ends were cut back, 4 bases at V and 0 bases at J, with 22 bases in the middle. CDR1 is SGHRS, CDR2 YFSETQ, per germline. The CDR3 covers 18 residues. The CDR3 coding sequence is TGCGCCAGCAGCACCCTTGGGTTAGCGGCCATGTACCAAGAGACCCAGTACTTC. Translating it yields CASSTLGLAAMYQETQYF.

The chain joins TRBV28 to TRBJ1-4, with TRBD1 identical over 10 bases. CDR3 length: 16 amino acids. The junction had 10 bases not matched to a gene; V was cut back by 4 bases and J by 8 bases. Per the germline V gene, CDR1 is MDHEN and CDR2 is SYDVKM. CDR3 coding DNA: TGTGCCAGCAGTTCCCTTACCGGGACAGGGGACGAAAAACTGTTTTTT. Translated: CASSSLTGTGDEKLFF.